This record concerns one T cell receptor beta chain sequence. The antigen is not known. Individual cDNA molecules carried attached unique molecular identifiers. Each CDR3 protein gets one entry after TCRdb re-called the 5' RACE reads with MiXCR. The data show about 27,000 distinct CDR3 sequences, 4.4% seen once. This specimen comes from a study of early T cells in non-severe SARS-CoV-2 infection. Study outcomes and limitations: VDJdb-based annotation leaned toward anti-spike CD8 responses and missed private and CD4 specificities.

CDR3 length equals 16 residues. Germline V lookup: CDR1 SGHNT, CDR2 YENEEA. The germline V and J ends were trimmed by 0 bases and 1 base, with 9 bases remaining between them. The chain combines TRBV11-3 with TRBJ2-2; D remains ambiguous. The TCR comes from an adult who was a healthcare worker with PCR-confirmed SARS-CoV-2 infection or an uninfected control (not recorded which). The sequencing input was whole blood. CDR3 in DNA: TGTGCCAGCAGCTTAGACAGCAGTGGGAACACCGGGGAGCTGTTTTTT. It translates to CASSLDSSGNTGELFF.